Listed below are T cell receptor beta chains from one sample, sequenced in a study of T-cell reconstitution after alpha-beta-depleted transplantation in children. TCRdb recomputed calls from the PCR reads with MiXCR, one row per CDR3 protein. This sample has about half a million distinct CDR3 sequences, with around an eighth found just once. Sequenced material: PBMCs from the stem cell graft donor, taken from the stem cell graft. Every receptor here comes from a human donor who donated a stem cell graft to a child with combined immunodeficiency. The conserved cysteine and the conserved F or W are not part of the CDR3 here.

J gene: TRBJ2-3; V gene: TRBV27; CDR3 protein: ASSLSASGGAADTQY
J gene: TRBJ1-5; V gene: TRBV12-3/TRBV12-4; CDR3 protein: ASSSGSQPQH
J gene: TRBJ1-2; V gene: TRBV6-4; CDR3 protein: ANKCHT
J gene: TRBJ2-2; V gene: TRBV9; CDR3 protein: ASSVARLASGELF
J gene: TRBJ2-7; V gene: TRBV28; CDR3 protein: ASTPGTSREEQY
J gene: TRBJ2-5; V gene: TRBV2; CDR3 protein: ASRGTSGEETQY
J gene: TRBJ2-1; V gene: TRBV24-1; CDR3 protein: ATSERPGTDYNEQF
J gene: TRBJ2-1; V gene: TRBV9; CDR3 protein: ASSVAAGTSGYNEQF
J gene: TRBJ2-7; V gene: TRBV2; CDR3 protein: ASSEQGIQQY
J gene: TRBJ1-2; V gene: TRBV9; CDR3 protein: ASSPTGLEGYT
J gene: TRBJ1-1; V gene: TRBV3-1; CDR3 protein: ASSQSIGIMNTEAF
J gene: TRBJ2-7; V gene: TRBV20-1; CDR3 protein: SARSGDRGYEQY
J gene: TRBJ2-1; V gene: TRBV7-2; CDR3 protein: ASSLDLVQGLEQF
J gene: TRBJ2-7; V gene: TRBV7-2; CDR3 protein: ASSLGARNPTYEQY
J gene: TRBJ2-7; V gene: TRBV9; CDR3 protein: ASSALGSGTYEQY
J gene: TRBJ2-7; V gene: TRBV30; CDR3 protein: AWAPGTSETQY
J gene: TRBJ2-1; V gene: TRBV7-2; CDR3 protein: ASSFTRDNEQF
J gene: TRBJ2-3; V gene: TRBV10-3; CDR3 protein: AISDVRDTQY
J gene: TRBJ2-5; V gene: TRBV5-1; CDR3 protein: ASSPGLSMGQETQY
J gene: TRBJ1-3; V gene: TRBV12-3/TRBV12-4; CDR3 protein: ASSLRGVGNTIY
J gene: TRBJ2-2; V gene: TRBV6-5; CDR3 protein: ASSYSQQPGDTGELF
J gene: TRBJ2-1; V gene: TRBV6-5; CDR3 protein: ASSYGGVENEQF
J gene: TRBJ2-2; V gene: TRBV5-1; CDR3 protein: ASSFFSATGDTGELF
J gene: TRBJ2-7; V gene: TRBV5-1; CDR3 protein: ASSFGTGNYEQY
J gene: TRBJ2-7; V gene: TRBV25-1; CDR3 protein: ASSDQDRSSYEQY
J gene: TRBJ1-1; V gene: TRBV5-4; CDR3 protein: ASSLYRGSGRNTEAF
J gene: TRBJ1-1; V gene: TRBV12-3/TRBV12-4; CDR3 protein: ASSRQGSNTEAF
J gene: TRBJ1-1; V gene: TRBV6-1; CDR3 protein: ASSEVGGTEAF
J gene: TRBJ2-7; V gene: TRBV20-1; CDR3 protein: SASDNYEQY
J gene: TRBJ2-5; V gene: TRBV6-5; CDR3 protein: ASSYTGLAQETQY
J gene: TRBJ2-3; V gene: TRBV7-2; CDR3 protein: ASSAVRGNTDTQY
J gene: TRBJ2-1; V gene: TRBV12-3/TRBV12-4; CDR3 protein: ASSPNQLYNEQF
J gene: TRBJ2-1; V gene: TRBV4-1; CDR3 protein: ASSQEERESYNEQF
J gene: TRBJ1-1; V gene: TRBV27; CDR3 protein: ASKRQGENTEAF
J gene: TRBJ2-7; V gene: TRBV7-9; CDR3 protein: ASSLGGAEQY
J gene: TRBJ2-5; V gene: TRBV18; CDR3 protein: ASSVLSHQETQY
J gene: TRBJ2-3; V gene: TRBV20-1; CDR3 protein: SAGGGGVQDTQY
J gene: TRBJ1-2; V gene: TRBV25-1; CDR3 protein: ASSEYLQPANYGYT
J gene: TRBJ2-3; V gene: TRBV29-1; CDR3 protein: SVTRAGVTDTQY
J gene: TRBJ1-1; V gene: TRBV5-1; CDR3 protein: ASSLAGKMGAGKNAEAF
J gene: TRBJ2-2; V gene: TRBV18; CDR3 protein: ASSSRQRANTGELF